The source of this T cell receptor (beta chain) is a study of response to subunit inactivated influenza vaccine. Study observations and caveats: The authors suggested that few new T cells are recruited per seasonal influenza vaccination.

TCRdb redid the calling of the RT-PCR reads with MiXCR, one entry per CDR3 protein. The data contain 650,000 to 800,000 distinct CDR3 sequences, 14% of them singletons. Trimming pared 2 bases from V and 2 bases from J, leaving 13 bases between. In germline, CDR1 is SGHVS, CDR2 FQNEAQ. This CDR3 spans 16 amino acids. This clonotype was seen a handful of times. The antigen is undetermined. The sample in question was PBMCs from blood, obtained approximately 15 days before vaccination. The sequence came from a man aged 45 to 65 who received an inactivated influenza vaccine. The gene calls are TRBV7-8 and TRBJ1-5; the D gene is possibly TRBD1 (5 bases). CDR3 region: CASSLREGTRNQPQHF. In DNA form, the CDR3 reads TGTGCCAGCAGCTTACGCGAAGGGACGCGCAATCAGCCCCAGCATTTT.